These 30 T cell receptor beta chains originate from one sample sequenced in a study of CD8 T cells in Susac syndrome (dated by TCRdb to 2018 to 2020). The protocol used for the library was the immunoSEQ multiplex PCR assay. RNA was extracted with the RNeasy kit and about 0.5 to 1 ug was reverse transcribed using random hexamers. The raw public data were reprocessed by TCRdb itself: fastp quality trimming at Q25, MiXCR clonotype calling, in-frame beta chains only. Merged by CDR3 protein, the rows form single entries marked with the most common genes and DNA. The sample table contains 200,000 or so distinct CDR3 sequences; only one count was recorded for more than 90% of them. The ten largest clones add up to 0.093% of the sample. The material sequenced was CD4+ T cells from PBMCs. The receptors were gathered from a human donor with multiple sclerosis.

This chain links TRBV20-1 with TRBJ1-2, with 7 bases that match TRBD1. V dropped 5 bases and J dropped 7; count of bases not matched to a gene: 10. Germline lookup yields CDR1 DFQATT and CDR2 SNEGSKA (reference sequence). The CDR3 is 13 residues long. The CDR3 loop is CSASDRRRGGYTF. The CDR3 DNA follows: TGCAGTGCTTCGGACAGGCGGAGGGGTGGCTACACCTTC.

The chain is built from TRBV29-1 and TRBJ1-2; 10 nucleotides agree with TRBD1. CDR3 length: 15 residues. After removal of 6 bases from V and 7 bases from J, the junction contained 14 bases not matched to a gene. Germline CDR1 and CDR2: SQVTM and ANQGSEA. The CDR3 nucleotides are TGCAGCGTCTTGCCGGGACAGGGGAGAAGGGGTGGCTACACCTTC. Encoded protein: CSVLPGQGRRGGYTF. The whole variable domain, filled in from reference TRBV29-1 and TRBJ1-2, reads SAVISQKPSRDICQRGTSLTIQCQVDSQVTMMFWYRQQPGQSLTLIATANQGSEATYESGFVIDKFPISRPNLTFSTLTVSNMSPEDSSIYLCSVLPGQGRRGGYTFGSGTRLTVV.

The J gene is TRBJ2-7, the V gene TRBV29-1, with 10 bases that match TRBD1. The V gene end was trimmed by 0 bases and the J gene end by 1 base; junction bases not matched to a gene: 6. The CDR3 extends over 16 amino acids. Per germline, CDR1 SQVTM and CDR2 ANQGSEA. Here the CDR3 DNA reads TGCAGCGTTGAAGACCGGGGACAGGGGAGTTCCTACGAGCAGTACTTC. Residues: CSVEDRGQGSSYEQYF.

This chain uses TRBV3-1 with TRBJ1-4; D ambiguous. Per germline, CDR1 LGHDT and CDR2 YNNKEL (reference sequence). This CDR3 contains 13 residues. The V and J ends lost 1 base and 4 bases respectively, with 4 bases between them. The CDR3 loop reads CASSQVINEKLFF. As DNA, the CDR3 is TGTGCCAGCAGCCAAGTCATTAATGAAAAACTGTTTTTT.

The gene calls are TRBV18 and TRBJ2-5; D is undetermined. The V end lost 3 bases, the J end lost 1 base, and 9 bases lay between the germline ends. This CDR3 comprises 14 residues. The V gene's germline CDR1 is KGHSH and CDR2 LQKENI. The DNA for the CDR3 is TGTGCCAGCTCACCCAGCCGATTCCAAGAGACCCAGTACTTC. It is translated as CASSPSRFQETQYF.

CDR3 coding DNA: TGCAGTGCTAGCAAGGGCACGTCCTATAATTCACCCCTCCACTTT. The encoded protein is CSASKGTSYNSPLHF. This sequence joins TRBV20-1 and TRBJ1-6; D uncertain. CDR1 and CDR2 from the germline V gene are DFQATT and SNEGSKA (reference sequence). Trimming pared 3 bases from V and 1 base from J, leaving 10 bases between. The CDR3 totals 15 residues.

CDR3 nucleotides: TGTGCCAGCTCACCAACACAGACTAGCACAGATACGCAGTATTTT. The encoded protein is CASSPTQTSTDTQYF. This chain joins TRBV18 and TRBJ2-3; D unclear. V lost 2 bases and J 0 bases, leaving 9 bases between the germline ends. CDR1 and CDR2 (germline): KGHSH, LQKENI. The CDR3 totals 15 residues. Full variable domain (outside the CDR3, taken from reference TRBV18 and TRBJ2-3): NAGVMQNPRHLVRRRGQEARLRCSPMKGHSHVYWYRQLPEEGLKFMVYLQKENIIDESGMPKERFSAEFPKEGPSILRIQQVVRGDSAAYFCASSPTQTSTDTQYFGPGTRLTVL.

This chain connects TRBV30 to TRBJ1-2; tentatively, D is TRBD1 (6 bases). CDR1 GTSNPN and CDR2 SVGIG come from the germline V gene (reference sequence). V was cut by 1 base and J by 4 bases, with 16 bases left in between. The CDR3 has 15 amino acids. CDR3 sequence reads: CAWSGKWGALYGYTF. The DNA of the CDR3 is TGTGCCTGGAGTGGAAAGTGGGGGGCTCTCTATGGCTACACCTTC.

The chain is built from TRBV29-1 and TRBJ1-6; a weak D match, TRBD1 (5 bases). The V gene lost 6 bases and the J gene lost 4 bases, with 10 bases spanning the gap. Per germline, CDR1 SQVTM and CDR2 ANQGSEA. The CDR3 runs 13 residues. CDR3 coding DNA: TGCAGCGTCGCGAGGGGTTATAATTCACCCCTCCACTTT. This translates into CSVARGYNSPLHF.

This clonotype came up once. This chain connects TRBV15 to TRBJ2-6; D remains unclear. The CDR3 extends over 16 amino acids. Trimming removed 0 bases from V and 1 base from J, with 7 bases in between. CDR1 LNHNV and CDR2 YYDKDF come from the germline V gene (reference sequence). CDR3 sequence reads: CATSRDYMSGANVLTF. The CDR3 DNA is TGTGCCACCAGCAGAGATTATATGTCTGGGGCCAACGTCCTGACTTTC.

The rearrangement links TRBV19 to TRBJ2-1; 10 positions agree with TRBD2. J lost 0 bases, V lost 9 bases, and 14 bases had no gene match. Germline CDR1 reads LNHDA; CDR2 reads SQIVND (reference sequence). CDR3 length: 18 amino acids. As DNA, the CDR3 is TGTGCCAGCCGTTGGGCTAGCGGGAGCCGAGGCTCCTACAATGAGCAGTTCTTC. Translation gives CASRWASGSRGSYNEQFF.

The V gene is TRBV13, the J gene TRBJ1-1; a weak D match, TRBD1 (6 bases). This CDR3 has 13 amino acids. The V end was cut by 7 bases, the J end by 7 bases, with 16 bases between. Germline CDR1 PRHDT, CDR2 FYEKMQ (reference sequence). The CDR3 DNA follows: TGTGCCAGCAAACCCTGGACAGAGGATGAAGCTTTCTTT. This gives the protein CASKPWTEDEAFF.

V gene TRBV6-5 combines with J gene TRBJ2-7; D is ambiguous. The ends were cut back, 1 base at V and 5 bases at J, with 3 bases in the middle. Per germline, CDR1 MNHEY and CDR2 SVGAGI. This CDR3 contains 11 residues. CDR3 nucleotides: TGTGCCAGCAGTTACTGGGACGAGCAGTACTTC. Amino acid sequence: CASSYWDEQYF.

This CDR3 reads CSVREAERGPQHF. The CDR3 region has the DNA TGCAGCGTACGGGAGGCAGAACGGGGGCCCCAGCATTTT. This chain connects TRBV29-1 to TRBJ1-5; D gene unclear. This CDR3 region has 13 residues. Deletions cut 6 bases from V and 9 bases from J, with 18 bases between. Germline V gene data show CDR1 as SQVTM and CDR2 as ANQGSEA. Full variable domain (outside the CDR3, taken from reference TRBV29-1 and TRBJ1-5): SAVISQKPSRDICQRGTSLTIQCQVDSQVTMMFWYRQQPGQSLTLIATANQGSEATYESGFVIDKFPISRPNLTFSTLTVSNMSPEDSSIYLCSVREAERGPQHFGDGTRLSIL.

V usage is TRBV7-9 and J usage is TRBJ1-4, with D tentatively TRBD1 (5 bases). V lost 8 bases, J lost 7 bases, and 14 bases lay in between. The germline CDR1 and CDR2 sequences are SEHNR and FQNEAQ (reference sequence). The length of the CDR3 is 13 residues. The CDR3 spells CASVMAGGEKLFF. CDR3 in DNA: TGTGCCAGCGTCATGGCCGGGGGTGAAAAACTGTTTTTT.

This clonotype was counted once. The chain combines TRBV13 with TRBJ1-2; D is unresolved. The germline V and J ends were trimmed by 2 bases and 5 bases, with 9 bases remaining between them. Looked up from germline, CDR1 is PRHDT and CDR2 is FYEKMQ (reference sequence). The CDR3 runs 13 residues. The CDR3 sequence: CASSLPVQYGYTF. The CDR3 bases are TGTGCCAGCAGCTTACCGGTACAATATGGCTACACCTTC. The full variable domain, its missing parts supplied by reference TRBV13 and TRBJ1-2, is AAGVIQSPRHLIKEKRETATLKCYPIPRHDTVYWYQQGPGQDPQFLISFYEKMQSDKGSIPDRFSAQQFSDYHSELNMSSLELGDSALYFCASSLPVQYGYTFGSGTRLTVV.

V usage is TRBV5-1 and J usage is TRBJ2-5; D is uncertain. This CDR3 comprises 15 residues. Germline CDR1 and CDR2: SGHRS and YFSETQ. V gave up 0 bases and J gave up 2 bases, with 11 bases separating them. The CDR3 is CASSLVSAGQETQYF. The CDR3, as DNA: TGCGCCAGCAGCTTGGTTTCGGCAGGACAAGAGACCCAGTACTTC. Variable domain in full (rest from reference TRBV5-1 and TRBJ2-5): KAGVTQTPRYLIKTRGQQVTLSCSPISGHRSVSWYQQTPGQGLQFLFEYFSETQRNKGNFPGRFSGRQFSNSRSEMNVSTLELGDSALYLCASSLVSAGQETQYFGPGTRLLVL.

This rearrangement joins TRBV29-1 to TRBJ1-2, with a weak D call TRBD1 (6 bases). The ends were cut back, 4 bases at V and 6 bases at J, with 18 bases in the middle. The CDR3 length is 14 residues. CDR1 and CDR2 (germline): SQVTM, ANQGSEA. The CDR3 here is CSVGTQDSRDGYTF. The CDR3 nucleotides read TGCAGCGTTGGGACCCAGGACAGCCGGGATGGCTACACCTTC. The full variable domain, in which reference TRBV29-1 and TRBJ1-2 provide the parts outside the CDR3, is SAVISQKPSRDICQRGTSLTIQCQVDSQVTMMFWYRQQPGQSLTLIATANQGSEATYESGFVIDKFPISRPNLTFSTLTVSNMSPEDSSIYLCSVGTQDSRDGYTFGSGTRLTVV.

The count of this clonotype is one. The V gene is TRBV30, the J gene TRBJ2-5, with a weak D call TRBD1 (5 bases). The germline V and J ends were trimmed by 0 bases and 7 bases, with 12 bases remaining between them. This CDR3 comprises 13 residues. Germline CDR1 and CDR2: GTSNPN and SVGIG (reference sequence). In nucleotides, the CDR3 is TGTGCCTGGAGTGTACAACCTCAGGGGACCCAGTACTTC. It is translated as CAWSVQPQGTQYF.

V and J are TRBV29-1 and TRBJ1-5, with D possibly matching TRBD1 (6 bases). In germline, CDR1 is SQVTM, CDR2 ANQGSEA. The V end was cut by 4 bases, the J end by 2 bases, with 12 bases between. This CDR3 has 14 amino acids. The CDR3 DNA reads as TGCAGCGTTGGAGGGGGTATGGGCAATCAGCCCCAGCATTTT. As protein: CSVGGGMGNQPQHF.

CDR3 in DNA: TGCGCCAGCAGGTCCAATAGCAATCAGCCCCAGCATTTT. This encodes CASRSNSNQPQHF. The chain links TRBV5-1 to TRBJ1-5; D is unresolved. This CDR3 spans 13 amino acids. Germline V gene sequence: CDR1 SGHRS, CDR2 YFSETQ. Deletions cut 5 bases from V and 0 bases from J, with 6 bases between.

The chain carries TRBV20-1 and TRBJ1-5; D gene uncertain. There are 15 residues in the CDR3. Trimming removed 0 bases from V and 3 bases from J, with 12 bases in between. Germline lookup yields CDR1 DFQATT and CDR2 SNEGSKA (reference sequence). DNA for the CDR3: TGCAGTGCTAGAGATGGTCATCGGATCAATCAGCCCCAGCATTTT. It encodes CSARDGHRINQPQHF.

The V and J genes are TRBV7-6 and TRBJ1-5; perhaps TRBD1 as D (6 bases). Trimming took off 10 bases at V and 5 bases at J, with 15 bases between the two ends. This CDR3 is built from 13 residues. Germline assignment: CDR1 SGHVS and CDR2 FNYEAQ. The CDR3 DNA reads TGTGCCACCTCGGGGGGCCTTGATCAGCCCCAGCATTTT. This translates into CATSGGLDQPQHF.

This chain uses TRBV20-1 with TRBJ2-1; possible D gene TRBD2, 5 bases. Trimming removed 1 base at V and 10 bases at J, with 11 bases between. Germline assignment: CDR1 DFQATT and CDR2 SNEGSKA (reference sequence). The CDR3 loop spans 12 amino acids. The CDR3 reads CSARGERVEQFF. The CDR3 DNA sequence: TGCAGTGCTAGAGGGGAGCGAGTCGAGCAGTTCTTC.

The rearrangement uses TRBV29-1 and TRBJ1-1, with a weak D call TRBD1 (6 bases). The V gene lost 5 bases and the J gene lost 6 bases, with 10 bases spanning the gap. This CDR3 region has 11 residues. Per the germline V gene, CDR1 is SQVTM and CDR2 is ANQGSEA. The CDR3 region has the DNA TGCAGCGTTCCCGACAGGCCTGAAGCTTTCTTT. Translated: CSVPDRPEAFF.

The chain is built from TRBV27 and TRBJ1-4; tentatively, D is TRBD1 (5 bases). The CDR3 consists of 13 residues. Germline V gene data show CDR1 as MNHEY and CDR2 as SMNVEV (reference sequence). The V end was cut by 5 bases, the J end by 8 bases, with 12 bases between. This chain's CDR3 is CASSRRGEEKLFF. DNA of the CDR3: TGTGCCAGCAGTCGGAGGGGAGAAGAAAAACTGTTTTTT.

The chain recombines TRBV5-1 with TRBJ1-5; D possibly corresponds to TRBD1 (5 bases). Trimming pared 4 bases from V and 5 bases from J, leaving 13 bases between. The V gene's germline CDR1 is SGHRS and CDR2 YFSETQ. The CDR3 has 14 amino acids. The CDR3, as DNA: TGCGCCAGCAGCCCCATGGGGGGTGATCAGCCCCAGCATTTT. Translation: CASSPMGGDQPQHF.

Of note for this clonotype: An end of the junction does not agree with germline; a read error may underlie this. The chain uses TRBV15 and TRBJ1-4; D gene unclear. This CDR3 has 14 residues. Germline lookup yields CDR1 LNHNV and CDR2 YYDKDF (reference sequence). The CDR3 here is CASSEGGSKEKLFF. As DNA, the CDR3 is TGTGCCTCCAGCGAGGGAGGAAGTAAAGAAAAACTGTTTTTT.

As to this clonotype: Compared with germline, one end of the junction differs, possibly owing to a read error. The rearrangement links TRBV6-1 to TRBJ1-5; possibly TRBD1 for D (6 bases). Germline V gene data show CDR1 as MNHNS and CDR2 as SASEGT. The CDR3 runs 14 residues. CDR3 DNA sequence: TGTGCCAGCAGTCAAGCGGGGGGCTATCAGCCCCAGCATTTT. Amino acid sequence: CASSQAGGYQPQHF.

The chain combines TRBV9 with TRBJ2-7; 10 positions agree with TRBD2. Germline CDR1 is SGDLS and CDR2 is YYNGEE. This CDR3 has 14 amino acids. V lost 0 bases, J lost 3 bases, and 0 bases stayed unmatched. The CDR3 loop reads CASSVGTSGYEQYF. CDR3 DNA: TGTGCCAGCAGCGTAGGGACTAGCGGCTACGAGCAGTACTTC.